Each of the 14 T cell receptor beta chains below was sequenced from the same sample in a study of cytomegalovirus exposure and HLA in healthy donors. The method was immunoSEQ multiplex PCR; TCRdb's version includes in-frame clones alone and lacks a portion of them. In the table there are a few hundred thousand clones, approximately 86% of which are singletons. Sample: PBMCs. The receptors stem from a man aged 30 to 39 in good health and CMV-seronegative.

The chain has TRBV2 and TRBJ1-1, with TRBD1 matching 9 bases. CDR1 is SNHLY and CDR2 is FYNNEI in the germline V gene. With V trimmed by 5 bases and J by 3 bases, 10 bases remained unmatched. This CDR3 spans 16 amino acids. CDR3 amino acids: CASSRDRARVDTEAFF. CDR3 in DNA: TGTGCCAGCAGTCGGGACAGGGCGAGGGTCGACACTGAAGCTTTCTTT. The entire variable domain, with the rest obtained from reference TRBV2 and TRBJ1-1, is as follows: EPEVTQTPSHQVTQMGQEVILRCVPISNHLYFYWYRQILGQKVEFLVSFYNNEISEKSEIFDDQFSVERPDGSNFTLKIRSTKLEDSAMYFCASSRDRARVDTEAFFGQGTRLTVV.

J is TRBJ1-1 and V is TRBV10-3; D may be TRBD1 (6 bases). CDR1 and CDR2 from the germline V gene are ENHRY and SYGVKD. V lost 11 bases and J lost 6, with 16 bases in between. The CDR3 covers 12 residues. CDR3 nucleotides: TGTGCCTCACAGGGCAGTGAGGCTGAAGCTTTCTTT. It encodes CASQGSEAEAFF.

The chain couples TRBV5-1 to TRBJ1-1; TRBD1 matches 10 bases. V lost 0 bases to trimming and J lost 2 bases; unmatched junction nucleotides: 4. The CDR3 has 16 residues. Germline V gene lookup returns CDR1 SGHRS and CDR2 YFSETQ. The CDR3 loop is CASSLGDRGLNTEAFF. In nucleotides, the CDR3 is TGCGCCAGCAGCTTGGGGGACAGGGGACTAAACACTGAAGCTTTCTTT.

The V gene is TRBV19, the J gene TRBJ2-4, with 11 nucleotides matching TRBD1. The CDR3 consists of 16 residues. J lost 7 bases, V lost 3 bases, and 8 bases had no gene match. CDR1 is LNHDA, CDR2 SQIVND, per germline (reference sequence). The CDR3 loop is CASSIPGQGDRNIQYF. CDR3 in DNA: TGTGCCAGTAGTATCCCGGGACAGGGGGACAGGAACATTCAGTACTTC.

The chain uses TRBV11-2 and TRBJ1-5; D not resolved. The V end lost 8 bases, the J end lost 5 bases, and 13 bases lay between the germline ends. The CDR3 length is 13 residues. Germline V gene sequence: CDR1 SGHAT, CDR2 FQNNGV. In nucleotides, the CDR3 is TGTGCCAGCCGTCGGAGCGGGGATCAGCCCCAGCATTTT. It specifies CASRRSGDQPQHF. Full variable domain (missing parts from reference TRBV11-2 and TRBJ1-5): EAGVAQSPRYKIIEKRQSVAFWCNPISGHATLYWYQQILGQGPKLLIQFQNNGVVDDSQLPKDRFSAERLKGVDSTLKIQPAKLEDSAVYLCASRRSGDQPQHFGDGTRLSIL.

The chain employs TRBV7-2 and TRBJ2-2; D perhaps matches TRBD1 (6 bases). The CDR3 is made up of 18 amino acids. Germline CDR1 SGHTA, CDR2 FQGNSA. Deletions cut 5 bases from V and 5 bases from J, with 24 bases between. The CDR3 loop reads CASSRSLDNTGRTGELFF. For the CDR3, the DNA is TGTGCCAGCAGCCGGTCCCTCGACAACACAGGGCGGACCGGGGAGCTGTTTTTT.

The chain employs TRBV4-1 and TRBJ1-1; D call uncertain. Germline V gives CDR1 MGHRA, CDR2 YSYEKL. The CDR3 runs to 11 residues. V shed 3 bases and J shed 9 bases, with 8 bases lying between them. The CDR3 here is CASSQSSKAFF. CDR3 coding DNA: TGCGCCAGCAGCCAGTCTAGCAAAGCTTTCTTT.

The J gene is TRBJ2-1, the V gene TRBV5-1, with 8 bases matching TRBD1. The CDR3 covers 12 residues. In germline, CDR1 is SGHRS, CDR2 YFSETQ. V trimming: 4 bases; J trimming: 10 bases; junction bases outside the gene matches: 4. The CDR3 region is CASSVTGGEQFF. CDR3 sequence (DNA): TGCGCCAGCAGCGTTACAGGGGGAGAGCAGTTCTTC.

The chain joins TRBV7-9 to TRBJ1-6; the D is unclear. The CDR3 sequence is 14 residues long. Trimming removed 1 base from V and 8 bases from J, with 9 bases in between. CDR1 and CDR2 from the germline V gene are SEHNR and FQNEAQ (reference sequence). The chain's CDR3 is CASSLEQRDSPLHF. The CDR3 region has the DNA TGTGCCAGCAGCTTAGAACAGAGGGATTCACCCCTCCACTTT.

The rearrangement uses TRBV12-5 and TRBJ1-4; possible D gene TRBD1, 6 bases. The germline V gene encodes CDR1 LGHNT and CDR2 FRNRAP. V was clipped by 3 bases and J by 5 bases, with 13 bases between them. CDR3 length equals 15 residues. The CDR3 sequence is CASGLGWTENEKLFF. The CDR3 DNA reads TGTGCTAGTGGTTTAGGGTGGACAGAGAATGAAAAACTGTTTTTT. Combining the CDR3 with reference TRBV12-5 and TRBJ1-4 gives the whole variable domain DARVTQTPRHKVTEMGQEVTMRCQPILGHNTVFWYRQTMMQGLELLAYFRNRAPLDDSGMPKDRFSAEMPDATLATLKIQPSEPRDSAVYFCASGLGWTENEKLFFGSGTQLSVL.

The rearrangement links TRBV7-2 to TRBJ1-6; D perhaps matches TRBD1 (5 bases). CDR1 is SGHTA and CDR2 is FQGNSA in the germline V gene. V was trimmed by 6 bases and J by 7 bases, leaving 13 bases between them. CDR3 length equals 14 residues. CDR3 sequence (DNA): TGTGCCAGCAGTTCTGGGACTGCAAATTCACCCCTCCACTTT. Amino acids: CASSSGTANSPLHF.

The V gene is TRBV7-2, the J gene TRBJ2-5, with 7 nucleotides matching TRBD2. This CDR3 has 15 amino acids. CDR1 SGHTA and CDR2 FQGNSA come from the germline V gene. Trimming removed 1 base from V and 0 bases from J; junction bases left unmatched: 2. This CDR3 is CASSLDGRYQETQYF. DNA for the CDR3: TGTGCCAGCAGCTTAGACGGGAGGTACCAAGAGACCCAGTACTTC.

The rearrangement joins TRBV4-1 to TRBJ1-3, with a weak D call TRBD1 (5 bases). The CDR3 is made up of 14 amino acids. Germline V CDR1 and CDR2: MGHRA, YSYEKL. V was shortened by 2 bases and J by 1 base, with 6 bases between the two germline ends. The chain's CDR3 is CASSQRQSGNTIYF. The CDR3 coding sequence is TGCGCCAGCAGCCAAAGACAGTCTGGAAACACCATATATTTT.

CDR3 sequence (DNA): TGTGCCAGCAGCGGACAGACAGGGATACTCAAAGGTCTACGATACGAGCAGTACTTC. Residues: CASSGQTGILKGLRYEQYF. J is TRBJ2-7 and V is TRBV21-1; the D segment call TRBD1 is taken from the table without a DNA check. TRBV21-1 is described as a pseudogene. The CDR3 is 19 residues long.